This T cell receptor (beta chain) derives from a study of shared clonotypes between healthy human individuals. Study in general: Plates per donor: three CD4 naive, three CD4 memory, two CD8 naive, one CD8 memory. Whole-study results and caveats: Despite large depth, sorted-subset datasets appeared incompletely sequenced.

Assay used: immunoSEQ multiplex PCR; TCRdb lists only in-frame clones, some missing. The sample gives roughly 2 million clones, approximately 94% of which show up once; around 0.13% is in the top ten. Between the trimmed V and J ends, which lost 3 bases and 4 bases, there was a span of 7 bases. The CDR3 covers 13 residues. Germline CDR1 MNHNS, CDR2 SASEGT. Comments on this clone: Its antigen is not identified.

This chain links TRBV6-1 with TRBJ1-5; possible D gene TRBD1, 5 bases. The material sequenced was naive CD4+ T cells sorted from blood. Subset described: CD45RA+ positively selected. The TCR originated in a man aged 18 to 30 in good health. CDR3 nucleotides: TGTGCCAGCAGTGATACAGGTAATCAGCCCCAGCATTTT. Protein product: CASSDTGNQPQHF.